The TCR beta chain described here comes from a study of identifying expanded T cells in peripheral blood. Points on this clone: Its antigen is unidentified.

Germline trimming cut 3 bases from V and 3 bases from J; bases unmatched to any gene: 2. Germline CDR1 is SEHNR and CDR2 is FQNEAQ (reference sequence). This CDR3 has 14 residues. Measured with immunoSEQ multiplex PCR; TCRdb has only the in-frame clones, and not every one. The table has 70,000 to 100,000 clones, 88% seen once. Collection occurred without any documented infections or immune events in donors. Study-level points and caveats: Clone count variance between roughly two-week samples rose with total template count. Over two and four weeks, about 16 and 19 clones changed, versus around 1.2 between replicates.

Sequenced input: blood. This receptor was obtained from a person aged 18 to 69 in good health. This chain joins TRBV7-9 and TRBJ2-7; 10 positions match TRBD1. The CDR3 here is CASSFRDRGYEQYF. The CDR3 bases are TGTGCCAGCAGCTTCCGGGACAGGGGCTACGAGCAGTACTTC.